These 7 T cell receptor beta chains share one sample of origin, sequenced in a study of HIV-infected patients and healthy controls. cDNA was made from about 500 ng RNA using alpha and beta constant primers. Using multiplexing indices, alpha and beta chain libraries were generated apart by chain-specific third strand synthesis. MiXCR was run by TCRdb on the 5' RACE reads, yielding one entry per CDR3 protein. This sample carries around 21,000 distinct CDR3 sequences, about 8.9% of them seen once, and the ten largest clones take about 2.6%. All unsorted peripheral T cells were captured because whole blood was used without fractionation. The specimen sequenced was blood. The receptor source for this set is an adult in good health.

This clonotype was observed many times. The CDR3 DNA sequence: TGTGCCAGCATTGACAGCACAAACTATGGCTACACCTTC. This translates into CASIDSTNYGYTF. The chain couples TRBV9 to TRBJ1-2; D possibly corresponds to TRBD1 (5 bases). Germline CDR1 and CDR2: SGDLS and YYNGEE. V was pared by 6 bases and J by 2 bases, with 11 bases between. The length of the CDR3 is 13 residues.

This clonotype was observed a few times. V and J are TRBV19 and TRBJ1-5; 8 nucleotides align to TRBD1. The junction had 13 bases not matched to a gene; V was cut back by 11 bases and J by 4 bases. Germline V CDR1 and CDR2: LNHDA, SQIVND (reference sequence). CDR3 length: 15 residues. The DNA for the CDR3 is TGTGCCGTAAGGGAGGACAGGGCTTTGAATCAGCCCCAGCATTTT. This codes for CAVREDRALNQPQHF.

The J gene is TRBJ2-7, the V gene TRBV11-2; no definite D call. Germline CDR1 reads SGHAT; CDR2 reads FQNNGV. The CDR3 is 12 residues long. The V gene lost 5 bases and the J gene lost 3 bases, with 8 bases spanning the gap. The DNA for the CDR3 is TGTGCCAGCAGCCCCACGAACTACGAGCAGTACTTC. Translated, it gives CASSPTNYEQYF.

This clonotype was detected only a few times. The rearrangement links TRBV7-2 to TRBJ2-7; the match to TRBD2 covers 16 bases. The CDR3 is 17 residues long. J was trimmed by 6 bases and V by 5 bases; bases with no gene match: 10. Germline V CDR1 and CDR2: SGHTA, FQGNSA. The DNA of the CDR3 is TGTGCCAGCAGCCCAGGGACTAGCGGGAGGGCCGGGGCCGAGCAGTACTTC. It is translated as CASSPGTSGRAGAEQYF.

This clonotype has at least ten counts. Here the CDR3 reads CASTYRLKTSGSTDTQYF. The CDR3 nucleotides are TGTGCCAGCACCTACCGATTAAAGACTAGCGGGAGCACAGATACGCAGTATTTT. V and J are TRBV6-2 or TRBV6-3 and TRBJ2-3, with 10 bases matching TRBD2. CDR3 size: 18 residues. Germline V lookup: CDR1 MNHEY, CDR2 SVGEGT. The J segment lost 0 bases and the V segment lost 7 bases, leaving 13 bases of the junction unmatched.

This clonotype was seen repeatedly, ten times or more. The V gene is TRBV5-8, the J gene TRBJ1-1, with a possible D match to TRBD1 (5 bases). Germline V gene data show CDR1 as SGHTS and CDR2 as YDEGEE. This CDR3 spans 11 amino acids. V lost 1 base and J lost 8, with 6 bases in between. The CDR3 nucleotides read TGTGCCAGCAGCTTGTGGGGGGAAGCTTTCTTT. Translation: CASSLWGEAFF.

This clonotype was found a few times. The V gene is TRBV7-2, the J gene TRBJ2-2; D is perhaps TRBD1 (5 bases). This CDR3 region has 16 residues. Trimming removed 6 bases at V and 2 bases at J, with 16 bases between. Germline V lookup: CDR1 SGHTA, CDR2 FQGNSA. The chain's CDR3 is CASRTAGRTNTGELFF. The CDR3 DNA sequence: TGTGCCAGCAGGACAGCAGGACGGACAAACACCGGGGAGCTGTTTTTT.